Below, 31 T cell receptor beta chains from the same sample are listed, as sequenced in a study of untreated major depressive disorder. Study-level findings and limits: Compared with controls, depressed patients showed more TRBV05-01 (Vbeta 5.1) usage in CD4+ T cells.

Data came from immunoSEQ multiplex PCR; TCRdb stores just in-frame clones and leaves some out. Altogether around 13,000 clones are present, about 93% being singletons, with the ten largest covering 1.7%. What these receptors recognize is not known. Sequenced: CD4+ T cells from PBMCs. The source is a woman aged 25 to 45 with major depressive disorder.

The chain carries TRBV29-1 and TRBJ2-2; D may be TRBD1 or TRBD2 (5 bases each). Germline V CDR1 and CDR2: SQVTM, ANQGSEA. Trimming took off 4 bases at V and 1 base at J, with 7 bases between the two ends. This CDR3 contains 13 residues. The CDR3 bases are TGCAGCGTTGGGGACGGGAACACCGGGGAGCTGTTTTTT. This translates into CSVGDGNTGELFF.

The CDR3 nucleotides are TGTGCCAGCAGCCCCTCGGACTCTGGAAACACCATATATTTT. This translates into CASSPSDSGNTIYF. This chain connects TRBV7-9 to TRBJ1-3; D is undetermined. Trimming removed 5 bases at V and 0 bases at J, with 8 bases between. The CDR3 is made up of 14 amino acids. Looked up from germline, CDR1 is SEHNR and CDR2 is FQNEAQ (reference sequence).

The rearrangement uses TRBV7-6 and TRBJ2-1; 9 bases agree with TRBD1. After removal of 5 bases from V and 7 bases from J, the junction contained 12 bases not matched to a gene. Germline V gives CDR1 SGHVS, CDR2 FNYEAQ. There are 16 residues in the CDR3. CDR3: CASSLGGGTGLNEQFF. The CDR3 region has the DNA TGTGCCAGCAGCCTGGGGGGAGGGACAGGGCTGAATGAGCAGTTCTTC. The whole variable domain, remainder taken from reference TRBV7-6 and TRBJ2-1, is GAGVSQSPRYKVTKRGQDVALRCDPISGHVSLYWYRQALGQGPEFLTYFNYEAQQDKSGLPNDRFSAERPEGSISTLTIQRTEQRDSAMYRCASSLGGGTGLNEQFFGPGTRLTVL.

This clone was detected only once. The chain couples TRBV5-1 to TRBJ2-1, with 10 bases matching TRBD2. The CDR3 loop spans 15 amino acids. V was clipped by 4 bases and J by 2 bases; unmatched bases: 3. CDR1 is SGHRS, CDR2 YFSETQ, per germline. CDR3 sequence: CASSALAGAYNEQFF. DNA of the CDR3: TGCGCCAGCAGCGCCCTAGCGGGAGCCTACAATGAGCAGTTCTTC.

The V call is TRBV7-8, the J call TRBJ2-3; the D is unclear. Germline CDR1 reads SGHVS; CDR2 reads FQNEAQ. V lost 5 bases to trimming and J lost 2 bases, with 14 bases between them. The CDR3 is 15 residues long. The CDR3 region is CASSHPRRYTDTQYF. In DNA form, the CDR3 reads TGTGCCAGCAGCCACCCAAGGCGGTACACAGATACGCAGTATTTT. Using reference TRBV7-8 and TRBJ2-3 for the parts outside the CDR3, the full variable domain is GAGVSQSPRYKVAKRGQDVALRCDPISGHVSLFWYQQALGQGPEFLTYFQNEAQLDKSGLPSDRFFAERPEGSVSTLKIQRTQQEDSAVYLCASSHPRRYTDTQYFGPGTRLTVL.

J is TRBJ2-7 and V is TRBV2; the D is unclear. The V and J ends lost 10 bases and 6 bases respectively, with 16 bases between them. Germline V lookup: CDR1 SNHLY, CDR2 FYNNEI. There are 12 residues in the CDR3. CDR3 amino acids: CATMDPPGEQYF. Here the CDR3 DNA reads TGTGCCACCATGGACCCCCCTGGCGAGCAGTACTTC.

The chain couples TRBV4-1 to TRBJ2-7; 11 bases align to TRBD2. V trimming: 0 bases; J trimming: 1 base; junction bases outside the gene matches: 14. There are 20 residues in the CDR3. The germline gives CDR1 MGHRA, CDR2 YSYEKL. The CDR3 spells CASSQDLWLGGTSGSYEQYF. CDR3 bases: TGCGCCAGCAGCCAAGATCTCTGGCTGGGGGGGACTAGCGGTTCCTACGAGCAGTACTTC.

The chain uses TRBV5-1 and TRBJ2-2; D may be TRBD1 or TRBD2 (6 bases each). This CDR3 region has 16 residues. The V and J ends lost 0 bases and 0 bases respectively, with 9 bases between them. The germline CDR1 and CDR2 sequences are SGHRS and YFSETQ. As DNA, the CDR3 is TGCGCCAGCAGCTTGGAGGGGGGATCGAACACCGGGGAGCTGTTTTTT. Protein product: CASSLEGGSNTGELFF.

The chain recombines TRBV6-5 with TRBJ1-1; D uncertain. The CDR3 spans 13 residues. Germline assignment: CDR1 MNHEY and CDR2 SVGAGI. Deletions cut 8 bases from V and 5 bases from J, with 15 bases between. The CDR3 DNA reads TGTGCCAGCCGAAGAGGGAAAGGGACTGAAGCTTTCTTT. Translation: CASRRGKGTEAFF.

The chain is built from TRBV4-3 and TRBJ2-7; D gene unclear. Germline loops: CDR1 LGHNA, CDR2 YSLEER. Trimming took 0 bases from V and 3 from J, leaving 12 bases between them. The CDR3 loop spans 15 amino acids. CDR3 DNA: TGCGCCAGCAGCCAAGATTGGTCGAGAAACTACGAGCAGTACTTC. Protein: CASSQDWSRNYEQYF.

The chain employs TRBV4-1 and TRBJ1-5, with D possibly being TRBD1 (5 bases). The CDR3 loop spans 15 amino acids. Trimming took 2 bases from V and 4 from J, leaving 12 bases between them. Germline CDR1 is MGHRA and CDR2 is YSYEKL. In DNA, the CDR3 is TGCGCCAGCAGCCAATCGGGACGGGCGAATCAGCCCCAGCATTTT. This sequence encodes CASSQSGRANQPQHF.

V usage is TRBV19 and J usage is TRBJ1-2, with D perhaps matching TRBD1 (6 bases). The V gene's germline CDR1 is LNHDA and CDR2 SQIVND (reference sequence). The CDR3 totals 18 residues. The ends were cut back, 1 base at V and 0 bases at J, with 18 bases in the middle. CDR3 sequence reads: CASSIGAEGHTSNYGYTF. In DNA form, the CDR3 reads TGTGCCAGTAGTATAGGAGCGGAGGGACACACCTCTAACTATGGCTACACCTTC.

The rearrangement links TRBV6-4 to TRBJ1-1; 8 bases agree with TRBD1. The germline V gene has CDR1 MRHNA and CDR2 SNTAGT. This CDR3 spans 17 amino acids. V lost 2 bases, J lost 6 bases, and 14 bases stayed unmatched. CDR3: CASSDHLTGAWRAEAFF. The CDR3, as DNA: TGTGCCAGCAGTGACCACCTGACAGGGGCATGGAGGGCTGAAGCTTTCTTT.

The rearrangement joins TRBV5-8 to TRBJ2-7, with 9 positions matching TRBD1. The CDR3 is made up of 14 amino acids. The ends lost 4 bases at V and 3 bases at J; junction bases unmatched: 5. Germline assignment: CDR1 SGHTS and CDR2 YDEGEE. The CDR3 DNA follows: TGTGCCAGCAGCCACTTGACAGGGGGCTACGAGCAGTACTTC. This codes for CASSHLTGGYEQYF.

The rearrangement uses TRBV6-5 and TRBJ1-4, with 7 bases fitting TRBD1. V was pared by 4 bases and J by 8 bases, with 1 base of the junction left unmatched. This CDR3 comprises 12 residues. The V gene's germline CDR1 is MNHEY and CDR2 SVGAGI. The CDR3 reads CASSSGGEKLFF. The CDR3 DNA follows: TGTGCCAGCAGTTCAGGGGGAGAAAAACTGTTTTTT.

The V and J genes are TRBV6-5 and TRBJ2-1; no reliable D call. Deletions cut 0 bases from V and 5 bases from J, with 5 bases between. The CDR3 is made up of 13 amino acids. Germline-derived CDR1 and CDR2 are MNHEY and SVGAGI. The CDR3 sequence: CASSYSGNNEQFF. DNA for the CDR3: TGTGCCAGCAGTTACTCGGGAAACAATGAGCAGTTCTTC.

The V call is TRBV7-2, the J call TRBJ2-5, with D unclear. This CDR3 is built from 12 residues. Germline CDR1 SGHTA, CDR2 FQGNSA. Trimming shortened V by 5 bases and J by 4 bases, and 8 bases separated the two germline ends. The CDR3: CASSPWRETQYF. In DNA form, the CDR3 reads TGTGCCAGCAGCCCATGGAGAGAGACCCAGTACTTC.

The chain couples TRBV5-1 to TRBJ2-2; 9 bases are shared with TRBD2. V was pared by 3 bases and J by 2 bases, with 5 bases of the junction left unmatched. From germline, CDR1 is SGHRS and CDR2 YFSETQ. The CDR3 length is 16 residues. Written as DNA, the CDR3 is TGCGCCAGCAGCTCGCTTAGCGGGAGAAACACCGGGGAGCTGTTTTTT. Translation: CASSSLSGRNTGELFF.

The rearrangement links TRBV4-1 to TRBJ2-1; D perhaps matches TRBD2 (5 bases). The V end lost 4 bases, the J end lost 5 bases, and 15 bases lay between the germline ends. Germline V gives CDR1 MGHRA, CDR2 YSYEKL. The CDR3 spans 15 residues. The chain's CDR3 is CASSRLREANNEQFF. The CDR3 DNA is TGCGCCAGCAGCCGCCTCCGGGAAGCTAACAATGAGCAGTTCTTC.

The chain recombines TRBV6-6 with TRBJ1-2; no clear D gene. Deletions cut 7 bases from V and 2 bases from J, with 14 bases between. This CDR3 comprises 14 residues. The V gene's germline CDR1 is MNHNY and CDR2 SVGAGI (reference sequence). CDR3 in amino acids: CASTYVGLNYGYTF. CDR3 DNA sequence: TGTGCCAGCACCTACGTCGGATTGAACTATGGCTACACCTTC.

The CDR3 nucleotides are TGCAGCGTTGAAGGGACAGGGGTGCTCTCCTACGAGCAGTACTTC. This translates into CSVEGTGVLSYEQYF. The chain combines TRBV29-1 with TRBJ2-7, with TRBD1 matching over 9 bases. Germline assignment: CDR1 SQVTM and CDR2 ANQGSEA. The ends lost 1 base at V and 0 bases at J; junction bases unmatched: 4. This CDR3 comprises 15 residues.

The rearrangement uses TRBV5-1 and TRBJ2-3; D unresolved. The V end lost 0 bases, the J end lost 14 bases, and 10 bases lay between the germline ends. The length of the CDR3 is 11 residues. The germline V gene has CDR1 SGHRS and CDR2 YFSETQ. CDR3 amino acids: CASSLGSLWYF. In nucleotides, the CDR3 is TGCGCCAGCAGCTTGGGATCTCTTTGGTATTTT. Drawing the rest from reference TRBV5-1 and TRBJ2-3, the complete variable domain is KAGVTQTPRYLIKTRGQQVTLSCSPISGHRSVSWYQQTPGQGLQFLFEYFSETQRNKGNFPGRFSGRQFSNSRSEMNVSTLELGDSALYLCASSLGSLWYFGPGTRLTVL.

This clone was recorded only once. The chain's CDR3 is CASSLTGVGTDTQYF. CDR3 in DNA: TGTGCCAGCAGCTTGACAGGGGTCGGCACAGATACGCAGTATTTT. V is TRBV5-6 and J is TRBJ2-3, with 7 bases aligning to TRBD1. This CDR3 comprises 15 residues. Germline V lookup: CDR1 SGHDT, CDR2 YYEEEE. V dropped 1 base and J dropped 1; count of bases not matched to a gene: 3.

This chain connects TRBV6-1 to TRBJ1-5; D uncertain. Trimming pared 11 bases from V and 1 base from J, leaving 9 bases between. Germline CDR1 is MNHNS and CDR2 is SASEGT. This CDR3 is 12 amino acids long. The CDR3 DNA is TGTGCCTCCCCAGAAAGCAATCAGCCCCAGCATTTT. It codes for CASPESNQPQHF.

The chain links TRBV6-1 to TRBJ2-1, with D perhaps given as TRBD1 or TRBD2 (5 bases each). This CDR3 comprises 15 residues. Germline CDR1 and CDR2: MNHNS and SASEGT. Trimming pared 4 bases from V and 4 bases from J, leaving 14 bases between. The CDR3 sequence: CASSVLEGLYNEQFF. CDR3 nucleotides: TGTGCCAGCAGTGTACTTGAGGGGCTTTACAATGAGCAGTTCTTC.

This clone occurred once. The chain combines TRBV10-1 with TRBJ1-3, with 9 bases aligning to TRBD1. This CDR3 contains 14 residues. Germline trimming cut 9 bases from V and 11 bases from J; bases unmatched to any gene: 14. From germline, CDR1 is WNHNN and CDR2 SYGVQD (reference sequence). DNA of the CDR3: TGCGCCAGTTCACCCGGACAGGGGAAGGGCGCCATATATTTT. Its translation: CASSPGQGKGAIYF.

The rearrangement uses TRBV11-2 and TRBJ2-7; possible D gene TRBD1, 7 bases. V shed 2 bases and J shed 3 bases, with 17 bases lying between them. This CDR3 is 16 amino acids long. Germline V gene sequence: CDR1 SGHAT, CDR2 FQNNGV. In DNA form, the CDR3 reads TGTGCCAGCAGCTTACGTAGGAGGGACAGTCTCTACGAGCAGTACTTC. Its translation: CASSLRRRDSLYEQYF.

The J gene is TRBJ1-2, the V gene TRBV28; 10 nucleotides agree with TRBD1. With 2 bases clipped from V and 4 bases from J, the junction kept 4 bases outside the gene matches. Per the germline V gene, CDR1 is MDHEN and CDR2 is SYDVKM. CDR3 length equals 15 residues. CDR3: CASSLSRTGGYGYTF. CDR3 nucleotide sequence: TGTGCCAGCAGTTTAAGTAGGACAGGGGGCTATGGCTACACCTTC.

V is TRBV5-4 and J is TRBJ2-7; 9 bases fit TRBD2. J was trimmed by 2 bases and V by 7 bases; bases with no gene match: 4. The CDR3 length is 13 residues. Germline CDR1 is SGHNT and CDR2 is YYREEE (reference sequence). The CDR3, as DNA: TGTGCCAGCTCCCTAGCGGGGACCTACGAGCAGTACTTC. This encodes CASSLAGTYEQYF.

The J gene is TRBJ2-3, the V gene TRBV18; unclear D gene. This CDR3 region has 11 residues. The ends were cut back, 3 bases at V and 3 bases at J, with 1 base in the middle. Germline CDR1 is KGHSH and CDR2 is LQKENI. Here the CDR3 DNA reads TGTGCCAGCTCACCTACAGATACGCAGTATTTT. Translating it yields CASSPTDTQYF. Full variable domain (outside the CDR3, taken from reference TRBV18 and TRBJ2-3): NAGVMQNPRHLVRRRGQEARLRCSPMKGHSHVYWYRQLPEEGLKFMVYLQKENIIDESGMPKERFSAEFPKEGPSILRIQQVVRGDSAAYFCASSPTDTQYFGPGTRLTVL.

The chain has TRBV10-3 and TRBJ2-5; D remains ambiguous. V was pared by 1 base and J by 5 bases, with 5 bases between. The CDR3 sequence is 12 residues long. Germline CDR1 ENHRY, CDR2 SYGVKD. The CDR3 nucleotides are TGTGCCATCAGTGAGTTCGACGAGACCCAGTACTTC. Translating it yields CAISEFDETQYF.